This T cell receptor (beta chain) appears in the sequencing data of a study of blood T cell repertoires in COVID-19. In the study overall: Sites in the United States, Italy and Spain provided acute and convalescent COVID-19 samples. In each case, the material was cDNA or gDNA derived from T cells, B-cell-depleted T cells, or PBMCs.

Per the original data handling: Reference gene primer amplification gave nucleated cell count estimates. Generated by immunoSEQ multiplex PCR, the TCRdb table keeps only in-frame clones and is missing some. The DNA was the basis for D and trimming; V, J and clone size are from that table. The table lists 290,000 or so clones, approximately 90% of them singletons. Germline-derived CDR1 and CDR2 are MNHEY and SMNVEV (reference sequence). The CDR3 contains 13 residues. With 5 bases clipped from V and 9 bases from J, the junction kept 9 bases outside the gene matches. V gene TRBV27 combines with J gene TRBJ1-2; TRBD1 aligns across 7 bases. The receptor was derived from a man in his late teens or twenties with active or convalescent COVID-19. The sequenced sample was peripheral blood. CDR3 in DNA: TGTGCCAGCAGTCCCAACCGACAGGGTAGCTACACCTTC. Protein sequence: CASSPNRQGSYTF.